The sequence of this T cell receptor beta chain was determined in a study of shared clonotypes between healthy human individuals. General study results and limits: The study found lower generation probabilities in non-shared clonotypes than in those shared by all four donors. Donors were few, which limited the genetic and exposure-history diversity represented.

The CDR3 has 15 amino acids. Germline CDR1 is SGDLS and CDR2 is YYNGEE. V trimming: 3 bases; J trimming: 2 bases; junction bases outside the gene matches: 4. Clones were read by immunoSEQ multiplex PCR, and TCRdb kept only the in-frame ones, dropping some. The table includes over 2 million clones, 85% to 95% detected once. About this clone itself: Its target is not known.

Naive CD8 isolation took CD45RO-negative cells positively selected for CCR7 and excluded terminally differentiated effector memory CD45RA+ cells. The TCR was taken from a man aged 18 to 30 in good health. The chain is built from TRBV9 and TRBJ2-3; TRBD2 aligns across 9 bases. The source material was naive CD8+ T cells sorted from blood. This chain's CDR3 is CASSASGVPTDTQYF. The CDR3 bases are TGTGCCAGCAGCGCTAGCGGGGTCCCCACAGATACGCAGTATTTT. The variable domain in full, with the rest retrieved from reference TRBV9 and TRBJ2-3, is DSGVTQTPKHLITATGQRVTLRCSPRSGDLSVYWYQQSLDQGLQFLIQYYNGEERAKGNILERFSAQQFPDLHSELNLSSLELGDSALYFCASSASGVPTDTQYFGPGTRLTVL.